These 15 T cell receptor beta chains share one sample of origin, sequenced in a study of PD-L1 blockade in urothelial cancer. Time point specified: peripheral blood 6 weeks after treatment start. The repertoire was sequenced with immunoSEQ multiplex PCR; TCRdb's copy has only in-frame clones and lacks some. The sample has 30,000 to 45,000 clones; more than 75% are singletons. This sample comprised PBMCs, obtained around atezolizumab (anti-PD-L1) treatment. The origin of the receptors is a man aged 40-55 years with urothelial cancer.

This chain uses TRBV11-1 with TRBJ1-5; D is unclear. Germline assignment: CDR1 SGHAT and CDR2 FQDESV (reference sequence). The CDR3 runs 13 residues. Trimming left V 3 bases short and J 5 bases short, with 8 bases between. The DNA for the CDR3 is TGTGCCAGCAGCTTGGAGGGAGATCAGCCCCAGCATTTT. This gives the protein CASSLEGDQPQHF.

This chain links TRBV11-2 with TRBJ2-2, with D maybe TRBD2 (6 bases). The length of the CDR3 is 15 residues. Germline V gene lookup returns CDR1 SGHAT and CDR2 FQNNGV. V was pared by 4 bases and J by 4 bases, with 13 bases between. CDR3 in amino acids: CASSSHGSRTGELFF. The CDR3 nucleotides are TGTGCCAGCAGCTCCCACGGGAGTCGCACCGGGGAGCTGTTTTTT.

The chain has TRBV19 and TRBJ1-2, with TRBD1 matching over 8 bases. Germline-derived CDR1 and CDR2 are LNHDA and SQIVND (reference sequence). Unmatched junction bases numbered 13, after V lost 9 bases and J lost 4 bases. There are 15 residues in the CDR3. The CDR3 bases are TGTGCCAGCGGGACAGGTAGAATCTACGCCTATGGCTACACCTTC. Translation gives CASGTGRIYAYGYTF.

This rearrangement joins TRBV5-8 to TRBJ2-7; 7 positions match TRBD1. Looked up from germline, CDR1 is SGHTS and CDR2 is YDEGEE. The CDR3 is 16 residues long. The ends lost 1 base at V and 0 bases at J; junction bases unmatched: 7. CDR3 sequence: CASSLYTQGSSYEQYF. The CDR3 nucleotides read TGTGCCAGCAGCTTGTATACACAGGGGAGCTCCTACGAGCAGTACTTC.

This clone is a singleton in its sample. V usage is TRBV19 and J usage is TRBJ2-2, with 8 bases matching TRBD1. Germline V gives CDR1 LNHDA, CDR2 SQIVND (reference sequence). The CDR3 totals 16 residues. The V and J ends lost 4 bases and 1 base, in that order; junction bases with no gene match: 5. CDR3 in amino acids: CASSRTGTGNTGELFF. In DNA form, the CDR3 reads TGTGCCAGTAGTAGAACCGGGACAGGGAACACCGGGGAGCTGTTTTTT.

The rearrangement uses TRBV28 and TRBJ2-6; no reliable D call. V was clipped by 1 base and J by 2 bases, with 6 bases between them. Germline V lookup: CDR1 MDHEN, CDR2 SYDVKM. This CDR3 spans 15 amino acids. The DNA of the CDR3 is TGTGCCAGCAGTTTATTGGGCCCTGGGGCCAACGTCCTGACTTTC. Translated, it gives CASSLLGPGANVLTF.

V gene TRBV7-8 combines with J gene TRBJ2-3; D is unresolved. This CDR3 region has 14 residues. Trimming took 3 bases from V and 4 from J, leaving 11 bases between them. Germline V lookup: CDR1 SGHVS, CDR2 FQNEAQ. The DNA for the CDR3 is TGTGCCAGCAGCTTCCAAGTAGCAGCAGATACGCAGTATTTT. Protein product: CASSFQVAADTQYF.

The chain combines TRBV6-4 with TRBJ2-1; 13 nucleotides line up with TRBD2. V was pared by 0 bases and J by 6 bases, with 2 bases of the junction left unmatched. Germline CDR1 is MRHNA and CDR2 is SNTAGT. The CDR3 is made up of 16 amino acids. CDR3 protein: CASSDSTSGRPNEQFF. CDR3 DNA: TGTGCCAGCAGTGACTCGACTAGCGGGAGGCCCAATGAGCAGTTCTTC.

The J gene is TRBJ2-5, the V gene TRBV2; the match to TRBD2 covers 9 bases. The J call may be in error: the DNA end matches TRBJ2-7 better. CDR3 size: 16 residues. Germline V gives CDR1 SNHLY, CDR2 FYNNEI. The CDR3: CASSGGLAPLPYEQYF. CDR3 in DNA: TGTGCCAGCAGTGGTGGACTAGCGCCCTTACCCTACGAGCAGTACTTC.

In DNA form, the CDR3 reads TGTGCCAGCTCCCAGGGCCCGGTCTCGACGGTCTATGGCTACACCTTC. It translates to CASSQGPVSTVYGYTF. The chain joins TRBV18 to TRBJ1-2, with D possibly matching TRBD1 (5 bases). This CDR3 has 16 residues. Germline V CDR1 and CDR2: KGHSH, LQKENI. Trimming left V 6 bases short and J 4 bases short, with 21 bases between.

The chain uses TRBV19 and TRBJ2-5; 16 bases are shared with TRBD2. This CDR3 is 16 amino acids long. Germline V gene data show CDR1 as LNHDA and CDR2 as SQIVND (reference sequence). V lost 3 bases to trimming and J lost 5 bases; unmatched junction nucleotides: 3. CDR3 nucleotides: TGTGCCAGTAGTATTGAGGGACTAGCGGGGGGGGAGACCCAGTACTTC. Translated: CASSIEGLAGGETQYF.

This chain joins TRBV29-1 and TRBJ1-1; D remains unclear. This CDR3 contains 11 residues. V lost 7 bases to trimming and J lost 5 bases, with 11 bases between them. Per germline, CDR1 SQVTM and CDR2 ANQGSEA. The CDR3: CSARENTEAFF. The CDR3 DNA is TGCAGCGCCCGGGAGAATACTGAAGCTTTCTTT.

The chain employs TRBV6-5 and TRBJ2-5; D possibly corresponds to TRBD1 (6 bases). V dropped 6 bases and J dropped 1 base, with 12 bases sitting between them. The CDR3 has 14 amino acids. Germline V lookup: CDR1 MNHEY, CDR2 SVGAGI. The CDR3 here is CASRARTAQETQYF. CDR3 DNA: TGTGCCAGCAGGGCCAGGACAGCCCAAGAGACCCAGTACTTC.

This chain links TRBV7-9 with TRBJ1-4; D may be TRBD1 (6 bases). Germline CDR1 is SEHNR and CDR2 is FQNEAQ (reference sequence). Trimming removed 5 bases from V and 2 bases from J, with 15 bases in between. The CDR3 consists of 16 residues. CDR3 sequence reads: CASSPRQDGTNEKLFF. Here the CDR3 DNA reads TGTGCCAGCAGCCCACGACAGGATGGTACTAATGAAAAACTGTTTTTT.

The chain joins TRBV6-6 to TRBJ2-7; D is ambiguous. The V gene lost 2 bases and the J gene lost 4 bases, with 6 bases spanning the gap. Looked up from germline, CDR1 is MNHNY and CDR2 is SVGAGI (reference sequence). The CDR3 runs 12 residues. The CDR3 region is CASSYPTYEQYF. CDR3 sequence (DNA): TGTGCCAGCAGTTACCCTACTTACGAGCAGTACTTC.